The T cell receptor beta chain under discussion was sequenced for a study of cytomegalovirus exposure and HLA in healthy donors. Study summary: About 85 million unique TCRs from HLA-typed donors were held in an early release of data.

The CDR3 extends over 14 amino acids. V lost 6 bases to trimming and J lost 8 bases, with 16 bases between them. Germline CDR1 SEHNR, CDR2 FQNEAQ (reference sequence). The PCR used 60 Vbeta and 13 Jbeta primers. TCRdb keeps only in-frame clones here, not all; method: immunoSEQ multiplex PCR. The sample yields 100,000 to 150,000 clones, around 72% seen once. Overall study results and limits: The authors later linked a missense DCLRE1C variant to TCR beta V- and J-gene trimming. Among donors in an Asian-associated ancestry cluster, a later analysis reportedly found fewer N-insertions than the roughly 700-donor mean. Segments of the TCR beta V type were, in most cases, productive about 87% or about 30% of the time in an earlier analysis.

Regarding this clone: Its antigen is unidentified.

This clonotype originated in a man aged 30 to 45 in good health and CMV-seronegative. The chain employs TRBV7-9 and TRBJ1-4; D is possibly TRBD1 (5 bases). Sequencing used PBMCs. CDR3 sequence reads: CASRGGTGGEKLFF. DNA for the CDR3: TGTGCCAGCAGGGGGGGGACCGGAGGGGAAAAACTGTTTTTT.